This TCR beta chain was recorded in a study of blood T cell repertoires in COVID-19. Study overall: Both acute and convalescent COVID-19 samples were obtained from the United States, Italy and Spain.

Per germline, CDR1 SGHRS and CDR2 YFSETQ. The CDR3 has 13 amino acids. The V and J ends lost 0 bases and 11 bases respectively, with 14 bases between them. As handled by the study authors: Nucleated cell counts were estimated from reference gene primer amplification. Generated by immunoSEQ multiplex PCR, the TCRdb table keeps only in-frame clones and is missing some. V and J calls and clone size follow that table, whereas D and trimming were derived from the DNA. The data contain around 150,000 clones, 78% of them singletons. The sample taken for sequencing was peripheral blood. This sequence joins TRBV5-1 and TRBJ1-1; D gene uncertain. The TCR sequence derives from a woman aged 80 or over with acute or convalescent COVID-19. CDR3: CASSLAGNGGAFF. The DNA of the CDR3 is TGCGCCAGCAGCTTGGCGGGGAACGGCGGGGCTTTCTTT.